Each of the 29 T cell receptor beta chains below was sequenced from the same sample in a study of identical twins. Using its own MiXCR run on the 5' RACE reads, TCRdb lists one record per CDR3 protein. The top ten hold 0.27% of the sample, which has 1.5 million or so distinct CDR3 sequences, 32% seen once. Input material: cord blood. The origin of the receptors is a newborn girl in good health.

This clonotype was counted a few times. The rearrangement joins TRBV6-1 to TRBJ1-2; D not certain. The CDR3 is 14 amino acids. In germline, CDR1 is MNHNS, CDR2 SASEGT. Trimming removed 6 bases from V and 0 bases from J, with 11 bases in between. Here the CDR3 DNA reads TGTGCCAGCAGCCTGCGGACTTCTAACTATGGCTACACCTTC. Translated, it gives CASSLRTSNYGYTF.

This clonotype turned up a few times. The CDR3 protein is CASSLWTSGNEQFF. CDR3 nucleotides: TGTGCCAGCAGTTTGTGGACTAGCGGCAATGAGCAGTTCTTC. The V gene is TRBV28, the J gene TRBJ2-1; 10 bases align to TRBD2. This CDR3 has 14 amino acids. The germline V gene has CDR1 MDHEN and CDR2 SYDVKM. With V trimmed by 3 bases and J by 6 bases, 2 bases remained unmatched.

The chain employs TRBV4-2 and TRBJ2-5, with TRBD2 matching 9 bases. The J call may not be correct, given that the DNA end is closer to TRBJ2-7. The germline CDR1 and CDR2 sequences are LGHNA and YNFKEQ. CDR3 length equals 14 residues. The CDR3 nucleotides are TGTGCCAGCAGCCGTAGCGGGAGAAGCCACGAGCAGTACTTC. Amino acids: CASSRSGRSHEQYF.

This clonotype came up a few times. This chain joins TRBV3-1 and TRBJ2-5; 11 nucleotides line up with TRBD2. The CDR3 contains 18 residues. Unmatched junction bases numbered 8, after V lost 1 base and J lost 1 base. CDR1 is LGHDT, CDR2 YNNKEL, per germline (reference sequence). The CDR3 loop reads CASSQGDLAGGSQETQYF. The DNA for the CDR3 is TGTGCCAGCAGCCAAGGGGACCTAGCGGGGGGTTCCCAAGAGACCCAGTACTTC.

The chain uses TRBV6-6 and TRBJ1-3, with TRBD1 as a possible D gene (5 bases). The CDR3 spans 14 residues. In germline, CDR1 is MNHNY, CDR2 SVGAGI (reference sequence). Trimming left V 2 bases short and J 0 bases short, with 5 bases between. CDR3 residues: CASSYGGSGNTIYF. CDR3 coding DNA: TGTGCCAGCAGTTACGGGGGCTCTGGAAACACCATATATTTT.

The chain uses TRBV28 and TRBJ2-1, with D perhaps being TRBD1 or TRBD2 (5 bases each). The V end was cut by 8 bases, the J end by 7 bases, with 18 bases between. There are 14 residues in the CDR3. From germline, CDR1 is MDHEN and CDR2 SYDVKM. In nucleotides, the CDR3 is TGTGCCAGCGGGGCGGTGGGGAGACCTAATGAGCAGTTCTTC. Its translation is CASGAVGRPNEQFF.

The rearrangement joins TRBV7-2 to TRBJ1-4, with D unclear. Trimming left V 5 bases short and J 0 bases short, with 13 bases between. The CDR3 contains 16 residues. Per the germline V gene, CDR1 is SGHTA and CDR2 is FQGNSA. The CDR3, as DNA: TGTGCCAGCAGCCCGATTATAGGGTCAACTAATGAAAAACTGTTTTTT. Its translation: CASSPIIGSTNEKLFF.

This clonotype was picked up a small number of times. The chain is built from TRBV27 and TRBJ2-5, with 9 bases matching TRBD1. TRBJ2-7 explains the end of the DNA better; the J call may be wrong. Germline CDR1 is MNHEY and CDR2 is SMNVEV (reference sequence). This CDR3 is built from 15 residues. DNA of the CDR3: TGTGCCAGCAGTTTACCGGGACAGGGATTTCGCGAGCAGTACTTC. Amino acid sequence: CASSLPGQGFREQYF.

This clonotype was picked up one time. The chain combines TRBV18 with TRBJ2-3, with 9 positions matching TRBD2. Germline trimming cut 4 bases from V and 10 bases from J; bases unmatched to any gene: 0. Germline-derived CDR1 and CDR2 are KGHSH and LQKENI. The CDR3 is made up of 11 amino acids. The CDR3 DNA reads TGTGCCAGCTCACGACTAGCGGCGCAGTATTTT. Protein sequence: CASSRLAAQYF.

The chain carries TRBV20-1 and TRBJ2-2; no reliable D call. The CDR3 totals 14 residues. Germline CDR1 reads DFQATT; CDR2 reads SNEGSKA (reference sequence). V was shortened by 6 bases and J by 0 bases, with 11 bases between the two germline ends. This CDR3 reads CSAGGVANTGELFF. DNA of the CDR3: TGCAGTGCCGGTGGGGTAGCGAACACCGGGGAGCTGTTTTTT.

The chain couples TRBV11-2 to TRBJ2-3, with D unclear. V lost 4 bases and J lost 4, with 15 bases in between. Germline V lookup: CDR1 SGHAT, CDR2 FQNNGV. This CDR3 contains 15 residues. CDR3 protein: CASSSSRLGADTQYF. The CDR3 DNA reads TGTGCCAGCAGCTCCTCGCGGCTCGGCGCAGATACGCAGTATTTT.

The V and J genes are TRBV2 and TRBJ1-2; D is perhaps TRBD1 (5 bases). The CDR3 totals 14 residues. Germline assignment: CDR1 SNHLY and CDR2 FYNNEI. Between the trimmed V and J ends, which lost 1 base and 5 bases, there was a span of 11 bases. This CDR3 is CASSEVAGLYGYTF. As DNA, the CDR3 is TGTGCCAGCAGTGAAGTGGCAGGGCTGTATGGCTACACCTTC.

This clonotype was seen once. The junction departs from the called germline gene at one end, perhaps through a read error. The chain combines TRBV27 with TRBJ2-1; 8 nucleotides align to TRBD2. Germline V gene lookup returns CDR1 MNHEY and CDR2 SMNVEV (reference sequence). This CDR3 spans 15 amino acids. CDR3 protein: CVSSQRESSYNEQFF. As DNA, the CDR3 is TGTGTCAGCAGCCAGCGGGAGAGCTCCTACAATGAGCAGTTCTTC.

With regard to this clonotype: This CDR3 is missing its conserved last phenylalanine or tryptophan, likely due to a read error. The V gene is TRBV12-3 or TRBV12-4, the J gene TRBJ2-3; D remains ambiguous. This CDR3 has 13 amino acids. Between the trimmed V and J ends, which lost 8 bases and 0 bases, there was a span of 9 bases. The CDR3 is CASRSLSTDTQYS. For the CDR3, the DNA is TGTGCCAGCCGCAGTCTGAGCACAGATACGCAGTATTCT.

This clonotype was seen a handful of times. The CDR3 reads CASSGPKNEQFF. The CDR3 coding sequence is TGTGCCAGCAGCGGACCTAAAAATGAGCAGTTCTTC. The chain joins TRBV9 to TRBJ2-1; D remains unclear. Germline V gene sequence: CDR1 SGDLS, CDR2 YYNGEE. Trimming shortened V by 3 bases and J by 7 bases, and 8 bases separated the two germline ends. The CDR3 has 12 amino acids.

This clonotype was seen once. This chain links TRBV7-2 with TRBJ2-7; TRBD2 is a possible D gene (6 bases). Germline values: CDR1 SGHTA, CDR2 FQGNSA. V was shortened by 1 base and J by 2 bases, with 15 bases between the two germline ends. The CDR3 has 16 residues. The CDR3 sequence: CASSLGVGLDPYEQYF. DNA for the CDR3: TGTGCCAGCAGCTTAGGGGTGGGACTGGATCCCTACGAGCAGTACTTC.

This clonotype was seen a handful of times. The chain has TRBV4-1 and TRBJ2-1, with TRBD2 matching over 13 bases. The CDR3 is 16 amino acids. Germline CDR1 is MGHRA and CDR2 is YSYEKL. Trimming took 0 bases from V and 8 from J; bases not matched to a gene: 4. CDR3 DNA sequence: TGCGCCAGCAGCCAAGAGAAACTAGCGGGAGGGGATGAGCAGTTCTTC. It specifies CASSQEKLAGGDEQFF.

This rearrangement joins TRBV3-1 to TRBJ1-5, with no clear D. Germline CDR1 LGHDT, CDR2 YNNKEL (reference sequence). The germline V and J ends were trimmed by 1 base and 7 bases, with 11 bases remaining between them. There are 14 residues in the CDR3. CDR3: CASSQVADGQPQHF. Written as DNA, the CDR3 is TGTGCCAGCAGCCAAGTGGCAGACGGGCAGCCCCAGCATTTT.

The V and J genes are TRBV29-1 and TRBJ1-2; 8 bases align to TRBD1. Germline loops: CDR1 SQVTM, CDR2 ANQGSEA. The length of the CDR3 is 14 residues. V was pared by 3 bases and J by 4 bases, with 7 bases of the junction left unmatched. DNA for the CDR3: TGCAGCGTTGAGGGCAGGGGGCGAGGCTATGGCTACACCTTC. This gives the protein CSVEGRGRGYGYTF.

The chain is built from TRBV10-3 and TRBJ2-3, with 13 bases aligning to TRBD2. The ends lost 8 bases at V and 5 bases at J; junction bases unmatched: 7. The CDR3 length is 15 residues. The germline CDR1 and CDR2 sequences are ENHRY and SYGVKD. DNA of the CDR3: TGTGCCATCTCAGGACTAGCGGGGGTGGGAGATACGCAGTATTTT. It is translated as CAISGLAGVGDTQYF.

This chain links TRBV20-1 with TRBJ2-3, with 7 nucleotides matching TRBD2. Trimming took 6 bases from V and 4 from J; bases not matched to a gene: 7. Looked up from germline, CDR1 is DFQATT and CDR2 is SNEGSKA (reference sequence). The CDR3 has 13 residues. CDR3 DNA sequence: TGCAGTGCCGGACGACTAGCAGCAGATACGCAGTATTTT. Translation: CSAGRLAADTQYF.

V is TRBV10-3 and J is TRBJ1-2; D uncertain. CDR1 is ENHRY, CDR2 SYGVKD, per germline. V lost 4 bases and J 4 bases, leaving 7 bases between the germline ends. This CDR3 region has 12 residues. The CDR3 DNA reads TGTGCCATCAGTGGGGGAGGCTATGGCTACACCTTC. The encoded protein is CAISGGGYGYTF.

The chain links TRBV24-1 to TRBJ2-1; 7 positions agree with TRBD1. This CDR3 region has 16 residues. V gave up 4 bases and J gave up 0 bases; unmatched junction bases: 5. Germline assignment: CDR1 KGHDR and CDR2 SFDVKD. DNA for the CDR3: TGTGCCACCAGTGACCTACGGACAGGCTCCTACAATGAGCAGTTCTTC. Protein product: CATSDLRTGSYNEQFF.

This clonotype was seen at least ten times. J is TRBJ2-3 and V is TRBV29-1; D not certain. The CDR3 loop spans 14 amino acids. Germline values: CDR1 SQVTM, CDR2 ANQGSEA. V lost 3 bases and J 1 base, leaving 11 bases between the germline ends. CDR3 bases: TGCAGCGTTGAGACTCGAACCCGCACAGATACGCAGTATTTT. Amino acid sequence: CSVETRTRTDTQYF.

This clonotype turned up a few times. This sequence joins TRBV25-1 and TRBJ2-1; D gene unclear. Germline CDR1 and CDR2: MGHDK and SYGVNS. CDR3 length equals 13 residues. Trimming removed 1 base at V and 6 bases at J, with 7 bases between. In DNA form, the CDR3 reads TGTGCCAGCAGTGAATTATGGGGCAATGAGCAGTTCTTC. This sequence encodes CASSELWGNEQFF.

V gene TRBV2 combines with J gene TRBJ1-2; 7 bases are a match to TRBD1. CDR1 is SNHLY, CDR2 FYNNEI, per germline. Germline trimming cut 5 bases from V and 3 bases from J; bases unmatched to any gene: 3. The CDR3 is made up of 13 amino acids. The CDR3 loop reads CASSRDSHYGYTF. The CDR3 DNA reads TGTGCCAGCAGTAGGGACAGCCACTATGGCTACACCTTC.

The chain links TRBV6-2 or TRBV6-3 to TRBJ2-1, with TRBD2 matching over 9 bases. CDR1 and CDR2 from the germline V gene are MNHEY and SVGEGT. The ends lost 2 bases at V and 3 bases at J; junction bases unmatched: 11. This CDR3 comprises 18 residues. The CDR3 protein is CASSYGLAGSWDYNEQFF. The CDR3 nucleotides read TGTGCCAGCAGTTACGGTCTAGCGGGAAGCTGGGACTACAATGAGCAGTTCTTC.

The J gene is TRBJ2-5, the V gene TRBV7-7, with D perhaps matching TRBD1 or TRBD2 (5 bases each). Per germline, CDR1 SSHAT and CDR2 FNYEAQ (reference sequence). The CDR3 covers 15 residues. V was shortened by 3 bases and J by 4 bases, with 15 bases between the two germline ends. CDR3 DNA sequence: TGTGCCAGCAGCTTCCTACCGGGACCACGAGAGACCCAGTACTTC. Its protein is CASSFLPGPRETQYF.

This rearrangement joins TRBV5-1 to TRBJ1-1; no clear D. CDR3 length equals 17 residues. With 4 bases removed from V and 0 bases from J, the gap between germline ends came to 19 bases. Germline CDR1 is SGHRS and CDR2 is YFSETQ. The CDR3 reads CASSPWSGRLMNTEAFF. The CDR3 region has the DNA TGCGCCAGCAGCCCCTGGAGTGGGCGCCTTATGAACACTGAAGCTTTCTTT.